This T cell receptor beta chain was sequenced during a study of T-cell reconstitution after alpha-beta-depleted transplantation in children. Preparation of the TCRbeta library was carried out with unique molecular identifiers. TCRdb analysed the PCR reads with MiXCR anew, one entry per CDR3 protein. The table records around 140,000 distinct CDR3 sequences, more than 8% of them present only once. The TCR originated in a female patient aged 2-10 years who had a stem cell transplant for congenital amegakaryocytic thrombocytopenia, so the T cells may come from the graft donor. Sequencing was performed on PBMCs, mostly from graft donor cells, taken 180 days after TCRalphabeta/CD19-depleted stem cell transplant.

CDR3 bases: TGCGCCAGCAGCTTGCGGGTTGGGAACACAGATACGCAGTATTTT. Translating gives CASSLRVGNTDTQYF. V usage is TRBV5-1 and J usage is TRBJ2-3; no clear D gene. Looked up from germline, CDR1 is SGHRS and CDR2 is YFSETQ. V shed 1 base and J shed 2 bases, with 11 bases lying between them. This CDR3 is built from 15 residues.